Sequencing of this TCR beta chain was carried out in a study of identical twins. Broader study findings: Low generation-probability sequences were in excess among twin-shared out-of-frame alpha sequences.

This clonotype was counted at least ten times. Its antigen is not identified. Between the trimmed V and J ends, which lost 4 bases and 6 bases, there was a span of 16 bases. This CDR3 spans 14 amino acids. The germline V gene has CDR1 DFQATT and CDR2 SNEGSKA (reference sequence). TCRdb re-derived calls from the 5' RACE reads in MiXCR, one entry per CDR3 protein. The repertoire holds roughly 690,000 distinct CDR3 sequences, 21% seen once, with approximately 4.5% in the top ten. These data also featured in a second study, about T cells expressing NK-cell markers. That publication notes: CD8+ T cells in over 5 donors included dominant NKG2C+ clonotypes at roughly 1.0-7.5%.

The sample taken for sequencing was PBMCs. The clonotype originates from a woman between 18 and 29 years old in good health. V is TRBV20-1 and J is TRBJ2-1, with D perhaps TRBD1 (6 bases). Here the CDR3 DNA reads TGCAGTGCTAAACAGGGTGGGCTTTTCAATGAGCAGTTCTTC. Encoded protein: CSAKQGGLFNEQFF.